This record looks at one T cell receptor (beta chain) sequence and its context. Its binding antigen is unknown. Qualities for individual bases were not recorded, and no much larger clone is one base off. This specimen's time point label, per the study, means: week 47, end of study. Each vaccine dose, consisting of 300 ug of a 20-mer mutant IDH1 peptide in Montanide, was administered subcutaneously with topical imiquimod. Patients were given eight vaccinations, in weeks 1, 3, 5, 7, 11, 15, 19 and 23, which matched visits V03 through V10. Donors had newly diagnosed WHO grade 3 or 4 IDH1-mutant astrocytomas with loss of nuclear ATRX. The samples were drawn from NOA16, a multicentre, single-arm, open-label phase I trial in Germany that tested a mutant IDH1 peptide vaccine in humans for the first time. The DNeasy Blood and Tissue Kit was used to extract genomic DNA from EDTA blood for TCRB sequencing.

This specimen comes from a study of a mutant IDH1 vaccine in newly diagnosed glioma listed by TCRdb under 2021. In terms of the full investigation: Vaccination began 4-6 weeks after radiotherapy alone, or alongside temozolomide cycles in the chemotherapy-containing groups. Prior to enrollment, patients had been given standard therapy consisting of radiotherapy alone, temozolomide alone, or radiochemotherapy with temozolomide, with the combination given to most patients. For exploratory analyses, longitudinal TCRB deep sequencing was carried out in about two dozen treated patients wherever samples were available. Peripheral blood was collected at six visits: V03 (baseline), V05, V07, V10, V12 and V13. Visit V12 was the week-35 safety follow-up and visit V13 was the week-47 end of study. The roughly 32 treated patients were 62.5% male and about 40% female, with a mean age of about 43 years.

To prepare the library, the immunoSEQ multiplex PCR assay was applied. Following the manufacturer's protocol, the hsTCRB Kit was used to amplify rearranged TCR beta chain sequences. Sequencing of TCRB libraries was carried out on an Illumina MiSeq. Concerning the study's data processing: The kit vendor's proprietary platform handled demultiplexing, trimming and gene mapping. Sourced from immuneACCESS, this table was stored by TCRdb with only in-frame sequences that have V and J called. A share of the clones is absent; for the studies checked, an unresolved V gene accounts for under half, and the remainder has no known explanation. V, J and clone size were drawn from that table, and D and trimming were deduced from the DNA. For this sample there are about 56,000 clones; roughly four fifths appear just once. More than 3% of the sample goes to the ten largest clones. Study-wide conclusions, independent of this receptor: Across multiple MHC alleles, vaccine-induced immune responses were seen in more than 90% of patients. Availability determined which PBMC samples were chosen for TCRB deep sequencing. According to the authors, sample limitations meant that analyses of patient blood samples could not be reproduced. Pseudoprogression appeared unrelated to alterations in the top peripheral T cell clonotypes detected by TCRB sequencing.

The CDR3 covers 15 residues, taking in both the cysteine and the phenylalanine. Only CDR3 DNA is held: 45 bases, read in frame from base 1. The CDR1 and CDR2 encoded by the germline V gene are MNHNS and SASEGT. V is cut by 7 bases and J by 5 bases, and the space between the germline ends is 20 bases. The receptor comes from a woman aged 45-65 years with glioma. Sequencing was performed on PBMCs, taken from a glioma patient whose treatment included an IDH1 peptide vaccine. Recombination linked TRBV6-1 to TRBJ2-5; the D gene is possibly TRBD1 or TRBD2, each agreeing over 5 bases. The CDR3 reads as follows: CASTARGGNSETQYF. The DNA sequence is as follows: TGTGCCAGCACCGCGAGGGGTGGTAATTCGGAGACCCAGTACTTC.